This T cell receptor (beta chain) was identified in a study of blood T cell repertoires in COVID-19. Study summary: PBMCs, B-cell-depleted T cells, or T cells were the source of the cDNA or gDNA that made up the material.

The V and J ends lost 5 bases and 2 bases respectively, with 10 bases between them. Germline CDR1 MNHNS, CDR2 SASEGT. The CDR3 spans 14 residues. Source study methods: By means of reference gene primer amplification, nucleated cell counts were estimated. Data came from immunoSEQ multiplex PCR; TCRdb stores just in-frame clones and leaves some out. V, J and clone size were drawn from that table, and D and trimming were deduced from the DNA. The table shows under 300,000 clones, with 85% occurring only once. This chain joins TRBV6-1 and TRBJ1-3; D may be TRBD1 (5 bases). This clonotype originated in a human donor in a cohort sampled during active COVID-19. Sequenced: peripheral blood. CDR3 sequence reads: CASSYRGAGNTIYF. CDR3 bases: TGTGCCAGCAGTTATCGGGGGGCTGGAAACACCATATATTTT.